The 8 T cell receptor beta chains reported below all come from one sample, sequenced in a study of yellow fever vaccine responses in identical twins. TCRdb passed the RT-PCR reads through MiXCR, listing each CDR3 protein once. The table records about 1,300 distinct CDR3 sequences, 80% to 85% of them present only once. This material consisted of T cells from blood (PBMCs), unsorted or a sorted subset (not recorded which), taken before or after yellow fever vaccination (not recorded which). The receptors stem from a female donor who received the yellow fever vaccine.

The chain carries TRBV4-3 and TRBJ1-2; D call uncertain. V was pared by 0 bases and J by 4 bases, with 15 bases between. The length of the CDR3 is 16 residues. CDR1 and CDR2 from the germline V gene are LGHNA and YSLEER. The CDR3 reads CASSQDVTVSPYGYTF. DNA of the CDR3: TGCGCCAGCAGCCAAGATGTGACGGTCAGCCCCTATGGCTACACCTTC.

This rearrangement joins TRBV27 to TRBJ2-7, with TRBD1 matching 8 bases. The CDR3 sequence is 14 residues long. V shed 6 bases, J shed 4 bases, and the junction held 8 bases outside the gene matches. CDR1 and CDR2 from the germline V gene are MNHEY and SMNVEV (reference sequence). DNA for the CDR3: TGTGCCAGCAGCCCAGGACAGGGTTTATACGAGCAGTACTTC. Translation gives CASSPGQGLYEQYF.

The chain links TRBV4-1 to TRBJ1-5; D unresolved. Germline loops: CDR1 MGHRA, CDR2 YSYEKL. The V and J ends lost 0 bases and 7 bases respectively, with 16 bases between them. The CDR3 totals 16 residues. The DNA of the CDR3 is TGCGCCAGCAGCCAAGATTTGTCTGGGGTGTGGCAGCCCCAGCATTTT. Translated, it gives CASSQDLSGVWQPQHF.

The genes are TRBV11-3 and TRBJ2-3, with 8 bases matching TRBD2. With 6 bases clipped from V and 6 bases from J, the junction kept 17 bases outside the gene matches. CDR3 size: 17 residues. In germline, CDR1 is SGHNT, CDR2 YENEEA. As DNA, the CDR3 is TGTGCCAGCAGAATAAACCACGGGAGGGCCTCATCGGATACGCAGTATTTT. Translating gives CASRINHGRASSDTQYF.

The chain carries TRBV4-2 and TRBJ2-1; 9 bases agree with TRBD2. The germline gives CDR1 LGHNA, CDR2 YNFKEQ. The CDR3 totals 17 residues. Trimming took 0 bases from V and 2 from J; bases not matched to a gene: 5. As DNA, the CDR3 is TGTGCCAGCAGCCAAGATGCTAGCGGGGTCCCCTACAATGAGCAGTTCTTC. Amino acid sequence: CASSQDASGVPYNEQFF.

The gene calls are TRBV7-2 and TRBJ2-1, with D maybe TRBD2 (6 bases). The CDR3 runs to 12 residues. Per the germline V gene, CDR1 is SGHTA and CDR2 is FQGNSA. The V and J ends lost 3 bases and 10 bases respectively, with 10 bases between them. This chain's CDR3 is CASSFAGTEQFF. CDR3 bases: TGTGCCAGCAGCTTCGCGGGGACCGAGCAGTTCTTC.

The gene calls are TRBV11-2 and TRBJ2-5; no firm D call. Germline CDR1 is SGHAT and CDR2 is FQNNGV. This CDR3 has 16 residues. Trimming took 3 bases from V and 5 from J, leaving 19 bases between them. The CDR3 is CASSLWPTPYQETQYF. Written as DNA, the CDR3 is TGTGCCAGCAGCTTGTGGCCGACACCCTATCAGGAGACCCAGTACTTC.

Regarding this clonotype: One end of the junction is discordant with germline, which a read error may explain. The chain combines TRBV7-7 with TRBJ1-1; the D is unclear. Germline V gene lookup returns CDR1 SSHAT and CDR2 FNYEAQ (reference sequence). The CDR3 contains 13 residues. CDR3 in DNA: TGTGCTAGCAGCTTAGCGCTGGGCACTGAAGCTTTCTTT. Protein product: CASSLALGTEAFF. Looking up the rest from reference TRBV7-7 and TRBJ1-1 gives the full variable domain: GAGVSQSPRYKVTKRGQDVTLRCDPISSHATLYWYQQALGQGPEFLTYFNYEAQPDKSGLPSDRFSAERPEGSISTLTIQRTEQRDSAMYRCASSLALGTEAFFGQGTRLTVV.